The rows below give T cell receptor beta chains drawn from one sample of a study of blood T cell repertoires in COVID-19. The table came from immunoSEQ multiplex PCR; TCRdb's copy has only in-frame clones and leaves some out. There are more than 65,000 clones in the sample; nearly 80% occur only once, and more than 45% lies in the top ten. The sample taken for sequencing was peripheral blood. All receptors come from a human donor in a cohort sampled during active COVID-19. The CDR3 runs from the conserved cysteine through the conserved F or W. A D gene is named only where the DNA matches it firmly. Only some rows state a clone size, as once, few, many or a class for expanded clones.

clone size	V gene	J gene	D gene	CDR3 length	CDR3 protein	CDR3 DNA
.	TRBV9	TRBJ2-1	.	15	CASSADNRAYNEQFF	TGTGCCAGCAGCGCGGACAACCGGGCCTACAATGAGCAGTTCTTC
.	TRBV28	TRBJ2-3	.	16	CASSNQLGIGRDTQYF	TGTGCCAGCAGTAATCAACTAGGCATAGGTAGAGATACGCAGTATTTT
.	TRBV3-1/TRBV3-2	TRBJ2-1	.	17	CASSQTQGRGYVDEQFF	TGTGCCAGCAGCCAAACCCAGGGCAGGGGTTACGTCGATGAGCAGTTCTTC
.	TRBV29-1	TRBJ1-2	TRBD1	12	CSVGDSFYGYTF	TGCAGCGTTGGGGACAGCTTCTATGGCTACACCTTC
.	TRBV7-2	TRBJ1-6	.	14	CASSSQVTNSPLHF	TGTGCCAGCAGCTCACAAGTTACTAATTCACCCCTCCACTTT
.	TRBV3-1/TRBV3-2	TRBJ2-5	TRBD2	17	CASSPRTSGGPRRTQYF	TGTGCCAGCAGCCCTCGGACTAGCGGGGGCCCGAGGAGGACCCAGTACTTC
.	TRBV19	TRBJ2-1	TRBD2	15	CASRGTSGPYNEQFF	TGTGCCAGTAGAGGGACTAGCGGGCCCTACAATGAGCAGTTCTTC
.	TRBV27	TRBJ2-2	.	17	CASSLSGTYSAVGELFF	TGTGCCAGCAGTTTATCCGGGACTTATTCGGCGGTCGGGGAGCTGTTTTTT
.	TRBV7-2	TRBJ1-2	.	16	CASSPRRGFTTYGYTF	TGTGCCAGCAGCCCACGCCGGGGATTTACAACCTATGGCTACACCTTC
.	TRBV24-1	TRBJ1-3	TRBD1	18	CATSDFSGQSLSGNTIYF	TGTGCCACCAGTGATTTTTCGGGACAGTCTCTCTCTGGAAACACCATATATTTT
.	TRBV5-1	TRBJ2-7	.	13	CASSLDGTYEQYF	TGCGCCAGCAGCTTGGACGGGACCTACGAGCAGTACTTC
.	TRBV28	TRBJ2-7	TRBD2	13	CASGTSGAYEQYF	TGTGCCAGCGGAACTAGCGGCGCCTACGAGCAGTACTTC
.	TRBV5-1	TRBJ2-7	TRBD1	14	CASSPGQGPSEQYF	TGCGCCAGCAGCCCGGGACAGGGGCCATCCGAGCAGTACTTC
.	TRBV6-5	TRBJ1-2	TRBD1	13	CASIKPGGRGYTF	TGTGCCAGCATTAAGCCAGGGGGTAGAGGCTACACCTTC
.	TRBV5-4	TRBJ2-1	TRBD1	15	CASSSDRLIYNEQFF	TGTGCCAGCAGCTCGGACAGGCTGATCTACAATGAGCAGTTCTTC
.	TRBV6-5	TRBJ2-7	.	12	CASSYGESEQYF	TGTGCCAGCAGTTACGGGGAGAGCGAGCAGTACTTC
.	TRBV3-1/TRBV3-2	TRBJ2-7	TRBD1	15	CASSQGQGVPDEQYF	TGTGCCAGCAGCCAAGGACAGGGGGTCCCGGACGAGCAGTACTTC
.	TRBV3-1/TRBV3-2	TRBJ1-2	.	12	CASSLGGSGYTF	TGTGCCAGCAGCCTCGGGGGGTCTGGCTACACCTTC
.	TRBV29-1	TRBJ2-3	.	12	CSVDPSTDTQYF	TGCAGCGTTGACCCTAGCACAGATACGCAGTATTTT
.	TRBV29-1	TRBJ2-2	TRBD1	15	CSVGPGTGNTGELFF	TGCAGCGTTGGACCCGGGACAGGGAACACCGGGGAGCTGTTTTTT
.	TRBV19	TRBJ2-7	.	14	CASSPQGSPLEQYF	TGTGCCAGTAGTCCACAGGGTTCCCCCCTTGAGCAGTACTTC
.	TRBV5-6	TRBJ2-7	.	15	CASSPRLAGTYEQYF	TGTGCCAGCAGCCCGAGGCTGGCAGGGACCTACGAGCAGTACTTC
.	TRBV6-5	TRBJ2-3	TRBD2	16	CASSYFLAGGTDTQYF	TGTGCCAGCAGTTACTTTCTCGCGGGAGGCACAGATACGCAGTATTTT
.	TRBV19	TRBJ1-2	TRBD1	16	CASSPTGTGTYYGYTF	TGTGCCAGTAGCCCGACAGGGACCGGGACTTACTATGGCTACACCTTC
.	TRBV6-5	TRBJ2-2	.	13	CASRSEQTGELFF	TGTGCCAGCAGGTCGGAGCAGACCGGGGAGCTGTTTTTT
.	TRBV5-1	TRBJ2-7	TRBD1	13	CASSWDSLSEQYF	TGCGCCAGCAGCTGGGACAGTCTGAGCGAGCAGTACTTC
.	TRBV28	TRBJ2-7	TRBD1	15	CASSRDRGQSYEQYF	TGTGCCAGCAGCCGGGACAGGGGGCAATCCTACGAGCAGTACTTC
.	TRBV5-1	TRBJ2-7	TRBD2	14	CASSPGGGQGEQYF	TGCGCCAGCAGCCCCGGCGGGGGGCAAGGCGAGCAGTACTTC
.	TRBV7-2	TRBJ1-5	.	14	CASTLDSYNQPQHF	TGTGCCAGCACCCTGGACAGTTACAATCAGCCCCAGCATTTT
.	TRBV5-6	TRBJ2-2	TRBD1	14	CASSDREPTGELFF	TGTGCCAGCAGCGACAGGGAACCCACCGGGGAGCTGTTTTTT
.	TRBV15	TRBJ2-3	.	14	CATSEGGGGDTQYF	TGTGCCACCAGCGAGGGGGGAGGGGGAGATACGCAGTATTTT
.	TRBV6-5	TRBJ1-6	.	13	CASSRQGSSPLHF	TGTGCCAGCAGTAGGCAGGGTTCTTCCCCCCTCCACTTT
few	TRBV7-9	TRBJ2-3	.	14	CASSLWRSTDTQYF	TGTGCCAGCAGCTTGTGGCGGAGCACAGATACGCAGTATTTT
.	TRBV19	TRBJ2-7	TRBD1	14	CASRGTGDSYEQYF	TGTGCCAGTAGAGGGACAGGGGACTCCTACGAGCAGTACTTC
.	TRBV27	TRBJ2-3	TRBD2	16	CASSLSTSHSTDTQYF	TGTGCCAGCAGTTTATCGACTAGCCATAGCACAGATACGCAGTATTTT
.	TRBV5-1	TRBJ2-1	.	14	CATRVGILVHEQFF	TGCGCCACCAGAGTCGGGATCCTTGTCCATGAGCAGTTCTTC
.	TRBV10-2	TRBJ2-1	TRBD2	14	CASSEAGGNNEQFF	TGCGCCAGCAGTGAAGCGGGAGGAAACAATGAGCAGTTCTTC
.	TRBV5-4	TRBJ1-3	.	17	CASSRGGATGSGNTIYF	TGTGCCAGCAGCCGAGGGGGGGCCACAGGCTCTGGAAACACCATATATTTT
once	TRBV3-1/TRBV3-2	TRBJ1-5	.	15	CASSITGQGNQPQHF	TGTGCCAGCAGCATTACAGGGCAGGGCAATCAGCCCCAGCATTTT
.	TRBV4-1	TRBJ2-6	TRBD2	17	CASSHVGGFPGANVLTF	TGCGCCAGCAGCCATGTCGGGGGGTTCCCTGGGGCCAACGTCCTGACTTTC
.	TRBV2	TRBJ2-2	TRBD1	14	CASRRTGLGGELFF	TGTGCCAGCAGGAGGACAGGGCTTGGCGGGGAGCTGTTTTTT
.	TRBV29-1	TRBJ2-7	TRBD2	17	CSVDSGTGTSARDEQYF	TGCAGCGTTGACTCAGGAACCGGGACTAGCGCCAGAGACGAGCAGTACTTC
.	TRBV11-2	TRBJ1-4	TRBD1	16	CASSSGPDRANEKLFF	TGTGCCAGCAGCTCAGGGCCCGACAGGGCTAATGAAAAACTGTTTTTT